The 19 T cell receptor beta chains in this list originate from one sample, sequenced in a study of cytomegalovirus exposure and HLA in healthy donors. Both 60 Vbeta primers and 13 Jbeta primers went into the PCR. Some clones are missing from TCRdb's copy, which holds only in-frame ones; the method was immunoSEQ multiplex PCR. The sample includes under 300,000 clones, 80% to 95% of them seen just once. The sequenced material came from PBMCs. The receptors were gathered from a girl under 10 years old in good health and CMV-seronegative.

The chain carries TRBV18 and TRBJ2-7; the match to TRBD1 covers 7 bases. This CDR3 is built from 15 residues. Per germline, CDR1 KGHSH and CDR2 LQKENI. J gave up 2 bases and V 2 bases, and 6 bases lay outside the gene matches. The CDR3 region is CASSPTGTVTYEQYF. CDR3 in DNA: TGTGCCAGCTCACCAACCGGGACAGTGACCTACGAGCAGTACTTC.

The CDR3 DNA reads TGTGCCAGCAGTGAAGCATCTGGGGGCGGTGACTATGGCTACACCTTC. Translated: CASSEASGGGDYGYTF. The chain is built from TRBV6-1 and TRBJ1-2; possible D gene TRBD1, 6 bases. Trimming cost V 0 bases and J 3 bases, with 14 bases left between them. The germline gives CDR1 MNHNS, CDR2 SASEGT. This CDR3 comprises 16 residues.

In this sample, this clone turned up once. The chain couples TRBV4-1 to TRBJ1-3, with a possible D match to TRBD1 (5 bases). Trimming cost V 0 bases and J 1 base, with 16 bases left between them. This CDR3 comprises 18 residues. The V gene's germline CDR1 is MGHRA and CDR2 YSYEKL. As DNA, the CDR3 is TGCGCCAGCAGCCAAGAGGCTACAGGAATTCAATCTGGAAACACCATATATTTT. Translated: CASSQEATGIQSGNTIYF.

The V gene is TRBV7-2, the J gene TRBJ2-5, with TRBD2 identical over 7 bases. Losses at the gene ends were 1 base for V and 4 bases for J; bases not matched to a gene: 9. The germline gives CDR1 SGHTA, CDR2 FQGNSA. The CDR3 sequence is 16 residues long. CDR3 loop: CASSLEWASGRETQYF. The CDR3 region has the DNA TGTGCCAGCAGCTTAGAGTGGGCTAGCGGAAGAGAGACCCAGTACTTC.

The CDR3 spells CASSPSGQGNQPQHF. CDR3 nucleotides: TGTGCCAGCTCACCTTCGGGACAGGGCAATCAGCCCCAGCATTTT. The rearrangement uses TRBV18 and TRBJ1-5; the match to TRBD1 covers 8 bases. The CDR3 covers 15 residues. The V gene's germline CDR1 is KGHSH and CDR2 LQKENI. J lost 2 bases, V lost 3 bases, and 3 bases had no gene match. Full variable domain (outside the CDR3, taken from reference TRBV18 and TRBJ1-5): NAGVMQNPRHLVRRRGQEARLRCSPMKGHSHVYWYRQLPEEGLKFMVYLQKENIIDESGMPKERFSAEFPKEGPSILRIQQVVRGDSAAYFCASSPSGQGNQPQHFGDGTRLSIL.

The CDR3 nucleotides read TGTGCCAGCAGTGAAGCGAAAGTAGGGTTGGTTCCGGCGGGAAGCAATGAGCAGTTCTTC. Translating it yields CASSEAKVGLVPAGSNEQFF. The V and J genes are TRBV6-1 and TRBJ2-1; possible D gene TRBD2, 6 bases. Germline-derived CDR1 and CDR2 are MNHNS and SASEGT. V was cut by 0 bases and J by 6 bases, with 27 bases left in between. The CDR3 loop spans 20 amino acids.

This clone was seen once. This chain connects TRBV5-6 to TRBJ2-2, with 12 bases matching TRBD2. CDR1 is SGHDT and CDR2 is YYEEEE in the germline V gene. V lost 1 base and J lost 4; bases outside the gene matches: 8. This CDR3 spans 18 amino acids. CDR3 DNA sequence: TGTGCCAGCAGCTTGTCGCCTAGCGGGAGGGCGGGCACCGGGGAGCTGTTTTTT. Translation gives CASSLSPSGRAGTGELFF.

This sequence joins TRBV12-5 and TRBJ2-1; perhaps TRBD1 as D (6 bases). Trimming cost V 0 bases and J 7 bases, with 37 bases left between them. The CDR3 contains 23 residues. The germline CDR1 and CDR2 sequences are LGHNT and FRNRAP. CDR3 loop: CASGLVPVSNAPGQTIGWNEQFF. CDR3 nucleotide sequence: TGTGCTAGTGGTTTGGTCCCCGTATCCAATGCCCCCGGACAGACAATAGGGTGGAATGAGCAGTTCTTC.

DNA for the CDR3: TGCAGCGTTGGGACGACAGTGAACACCGGGGAGCTGTTTTTT. This codes for CSVGTTVNTGELFF. This chain connects TRBV29-1 to TRBJ2-2; weak D call: TRBD1 (5 bases). The CDR3 totals 14 residues. CDR1 is SQVTM and CDR2 is ANQGSEA in the germline V gene. The germline V and J ends were trimmed by 4 bases and 1 base, with 10 bases remaining between them.

The V gene is TRBV30, the J gene TRBJ1-1; no definite D call. This CDR3 comprises 13 residues. Between the trimmed V and J ends, which lost 5 bases and 0 bases, there was a span of 10 bases. In germline, CDR1 is GTSNPN, CDR2 SVGIG (reference sequence). The CDR3 protein is CAWRTGMNTEAFF. The CDR3 bases are TGTGCCTGGCGGACGGGAATGAACACTGAAGCTTTCTTT.

The chain is built from TRBV2 and TRBJ1-3; 11 positions match TRBD1. Germline CDR1 and CDR2: SNHLY and FYNNEI. V lost 6 bases and J lost 7; bases outside the gene matches: 5. This CDR3 has 14 residues. The CDR3 DNA sequence: TGTGCCAGCAGCCCCGGGACAGGGGGGAACACCATATATTTT. Translating gives CASSPGTGGNTIYF.

About this clone itself: Mismatch with germline at one junction end may stem from a read error. V usage is TRBV7-7 and J usage is TRBJ2-1; possibly TRBD1 for D (6 bases). Germline V gives CDR1 SSHAT, CDR2 FNYEAQ (reference sequence). CDR3 size: 14 residues. CDR3 nucleotide sequence: TGTGCTAGCAGCTTAGCAGGGGTCTACAATGAGCAGTTCTTC. As protein: CASSLAGVYNEQFF.

V usage is TRBV7-2 and J usage is TRBJ1-1; D is possibly TRBD1 (5 bases). CDR3 length: 14 amino acids. CDR1 is SGHTA, CDR2 FQGNSA, per germline. V dropped 0 bases and J dropped 4 bases, with 9 bases sitting between them. CDR3 residues: CASSLAGGVTEAFF. The CDR3 nucleotides read TGTGCCAGCAGCTTAGCGGGGGGGGTCACTGAAGCTTTCTTT. Full variable domain (rest looked up from reference TRBV7-2 and TRBJ1-1): GAGVSQSPSNKVTEKGKDVELRCDPISGHTALYWYRQSLGQGLEFLIYFQGNSAPDKSGLPSDRFSAERTGGSVSTLTIQRTQQEDSAVYLCASSLAGGVTEAFFGQGTRLTVV.

The gene calls are TRBV6-6 and TRBJ1-6; 7 positions agree with TRBD1. Germline loops: CDR1 MNHNY, CDR2 SVGAGI (reference sequence). With 11 bases clipped from V and 2 bases from J, the junction kept 9 bases outside the gene matches. This CDR3 comprises 15 residues. The CDR3 DNA sequence: TGTGCCGCCCTAGGGGGCTTTCCCTATAATTCACCCCTCCACTTT. As protein: CAALGGFPYNSPLHF.

J is TRBJ2-3 and V is TRBV15; 9 bases match TRBD1. This CDR3 is 16 amino acids long. In germline, CDR1 is LNHNV, CDR2 YYDKDF (reference sequence). Unmatched junction bases numbered 9, after V lost 8 bases and J lost 0 bases. The CDR3 region is CATYTGGGGSTDTQYF. CDR3 sequence (DNA): TGTGCCACCTACACAGGGGGCGGGGGTAGCACAGATACGCAGTATTTT. The entire variable domain, with the rest obtained from reference TRBV15 and TRBJ2-3, is as follows: DAMVIQNPRYQVTQFGKPVTLSCSQTLNHNVMYWYQQKSSQAPKLLFHYYDKDFNNEADTPDNFQSRRPNTSFCFLDIRSPGLGDTAMYLCATYTGGGGSTDTQYFGPGTRLTVL.

This chain links TRBV6-5 with TRBJ1-2, with D unresolved. Germline V gene lookup returns CDR1 MNHEY and CDR2 SVGAGI. Trimming stripped 2 bases from V and 7 bases from J, with 8 bases between. The CDR3 contains 12 residues. Here the CDR3 DNA reads TGTGCCAGCAGTTACCCCACGGGTGGCTACACCTTC. This sequence encodes CASSYPTGGYTF.

About this clone: Additional DNA sequences in this sample encode the identical CDR3. The chain combines TRBV27 with TRBJ2-7; 8 bases align to TRBD1. Germline V gene sequence: CDR1 MNHEY, CDR2 SMNVEV (reference sequence). This CDR3 region has 15 residues. V dropped 6 bases and J dropped 3; count of bases not matched to a gene: 10. The CDR3 DNA is TGTGCCAGCAGGGAGCCAGGGACAGGCGTCTACGAGCAGTACTTC. It codes for CASREPGTGVYEQYF.

The chain joins TRBV27 to TRBJ1-2; TRBD1 matches at 9 bases. Germline assignment: CDR1 MNHEY and CDR2 SMNVEV (reference sequence). The CDR3 length is 15 residues. J gave up 6 bases and V 4 bases, and 9 bases lay outside the gene matches. The CDR3: CASSSSGTGSDGYTF. The CDR3 DNA sequence: TGTGCCAGCAGTTCCTCCGGGACAGGGTCCGATGGCTACACCTTC.

This chain joins TRBV5-5 and TRBJ1-2; D not resolved. CDR1 and CDR2 (germline): SGHKS, YYEKEE (reference sequence). V gave up 1 base and J gave up 1 base, with 14 bases separating them. The CDR3 sequence is 16 residues long. The CDR3 sequence: CASSLFGTAFNYGYTF. DNA of the CDR3: TGTGCCAGCAGCTTGTTCGGAACAGCCTTTAACTATGGCTACACCTTC.